Listed below are T cell receptor beta chains from one sample, sequenced in a study of CD8 T cells in ankylosing spondylitis. TCRdb called the 5' RACE reads again in MiXCR, with one record for every CDR3 protein. This sample yields a few hundred thousand distinct CDR3 sequences, of which 6% to 8.5% are seen a single time; 11% to 15% belongs to the top ten. Sequencing was performed on blood, either unsorted or a sorted T cell fraction (not recorded which). The receptor set was obtained from a male donor with ankylosing spondylitis. Both conserved end residues are part of each CDR3.

v_gene: TRBV7-9; j_gene: TRBJ2-7; CDR3aa: CASSSALSSYEQYF
v_gene: TRBV11-2; j_gene: TRBJ2-4; CDR3aa: CASSSRGGSKNIQYF
v_gene: TRBV4-3; j_gene: TRBJ2-5; CDR3aa: CASSTGLGLGETQYF
v_gene: TRBV7-9; j_gene: TRBJ2-7; CDR3aa: CASSLALVEGRVYEQYF
v_gene: TRBV19; j_gene: TRBJ1-3; CDR3aa: CASRPRKGSGNTIYF
v_gene: TRBV5-5; j_gene: TRBJ2-7; CDR3aa: CASSPTGSSYEQYF
v_gene: TRBV2; j_gene: TRBJ1-2; CDR3aa: CASNPGQNYGYTF
v_gene: TRBV4-1; j_gene: TRBJ2-7; CDR3aa: CASSRPDEVGEQYF
v_gene: TRBV4-3; j_gene: TRBJ2-2; CDR3aa: CASSQIGQGLAGYTGELFF
v_gene: TRBV4-3; j_gene: TRBJ2-5; CDR3aa: CASTRTVEYGETQYF
v_gene: TRBV4-2; j_gene: TRBJ2-7; CDR3aa: CASSHGLAGISEQYF
v_gene: TRBV5-1; j_gene: TRBJ1-4; CDR3aa: CASSLVPGGRDEKLFF
v_gene: TRBV23-1; j_gene: TRBJ2-1; CDR3aa: CASTTCTTGKNNEQFF
v_gene: TRBV5-5; j_gene: TRBJ2-5; CDR3aa: CASSLPGTTKTQYF
v_gene: TRBV27; j_gene: TRBJ2-7; CDR3aa: CASSFSSENYEQYF
v_gene: TRBV27; j_gene: TRBJ2-1; CDR3aa: CASSLGRVGEQFF
v_gene: TRBV7-9; j_gene: TRBJ2-7; CDR3aa: CASSPKEAGIFSEQYF
v_gene: TRBV20-1; j_gene: TRBJ2-7; CDR3aa: CSVGRYEQYF
v_gene: TRBV6-1; j_gene: TRBJ2-3; CDR3aa: CASRVGLAGGFSTDTQYF
v_gene: TRBV30; j_gene: TRBJ2-7; CDR3aa: CAWSGGQGHEQYF
v_gene: TRBV11-1; j_gene: TRBJ2-5; CDR3aa: CASSPGLAGGLVEETQYF
v_gene: TRBV7-6; j_gene: TRBJ1-2; CDR3aa: CASSAGTPSSGYTF
v_gene: TRBV20-1; j_gene: TRBJ1-1; CDR3aa: CSANMGEQGNTEAFF
v_gene: TRBV24-1; j_gene: TRBJ1-2; CDR3aa: CATSDAGVGYGYTF
v_gene: TRBV10-2; j_gene: TRBJ2-1; CDR3aa: CASRGVEQFF
v_gene: TRBV7-9; j_gene: TRBJ2-1; CDR3aa: CASSPPLAGAENEQFF
v_gene: TRBV28; j_gene: TRBJ2-7; CDR3aa: CASSASGTAYEQYF
v_gene: TRBV20-1; j_gene: TRBJ2-5; CDR3aa: CSARERTQYF
v_gene: TRBV7-9; j_gene: TRBJ2-1; CDR3aa: CASSSRGTSGIRNEQFF
v_gene: TRBV27; j_gene: TRBJ2-7; CDR3aa: CASRSNRGYEQYF
v_gene: TRBV20-1; j_gene: TRBJ1-4; CDR3aa: CSASGADIATNEKLFF
v_gene: TRBV6-2/TRBV6-3; j_gene: TRBJ2-1; CDR3aa: CASSYAPTSGGTHYNEQFF